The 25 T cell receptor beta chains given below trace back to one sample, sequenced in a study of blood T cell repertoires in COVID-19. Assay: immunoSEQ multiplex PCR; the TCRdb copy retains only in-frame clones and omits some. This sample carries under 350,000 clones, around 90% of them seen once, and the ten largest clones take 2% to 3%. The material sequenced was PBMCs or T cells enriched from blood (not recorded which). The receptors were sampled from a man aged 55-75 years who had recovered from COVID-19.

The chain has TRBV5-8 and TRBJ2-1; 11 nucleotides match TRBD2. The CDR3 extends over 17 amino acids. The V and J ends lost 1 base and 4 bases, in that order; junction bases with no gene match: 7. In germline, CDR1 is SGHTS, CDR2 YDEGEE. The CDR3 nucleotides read TGTGCCAGCAGCTTGACCGGACGACTAGCGGGGTACAATGAGCAGTTCTTC. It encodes CASSLTGRLAGYNEQFF.

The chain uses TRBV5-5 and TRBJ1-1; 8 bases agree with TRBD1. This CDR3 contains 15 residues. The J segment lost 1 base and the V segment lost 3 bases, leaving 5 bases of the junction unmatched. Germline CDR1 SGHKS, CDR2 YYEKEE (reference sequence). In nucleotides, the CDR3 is TGTGCCAGCAGCTCGTGGGGGACAGGGAACACTGAAGCTTTCTTT. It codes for CASSSWGTGNTEAFF.

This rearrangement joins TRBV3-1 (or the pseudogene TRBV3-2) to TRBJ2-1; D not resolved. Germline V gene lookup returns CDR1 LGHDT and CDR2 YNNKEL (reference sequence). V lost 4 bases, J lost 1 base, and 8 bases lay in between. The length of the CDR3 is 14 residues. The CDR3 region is CASSPGQSYNEQFF. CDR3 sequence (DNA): TGTGCCAGCAGCCCTGGCCAGTCCTACAATGAGCAGTTCTTC.

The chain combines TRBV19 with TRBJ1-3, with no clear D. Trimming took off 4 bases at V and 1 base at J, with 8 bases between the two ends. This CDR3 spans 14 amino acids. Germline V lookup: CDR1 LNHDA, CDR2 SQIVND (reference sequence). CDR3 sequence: CASSREGSGNTIYF. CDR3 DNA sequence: TGTGCCAGTAGTAGGGAGGGTTCTGGAAACACCATATATTTT.

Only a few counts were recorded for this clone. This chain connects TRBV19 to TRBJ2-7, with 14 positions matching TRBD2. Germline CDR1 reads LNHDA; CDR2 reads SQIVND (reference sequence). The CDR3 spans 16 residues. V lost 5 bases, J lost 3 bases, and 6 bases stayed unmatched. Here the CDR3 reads CASSSGLAGVFYEQYF. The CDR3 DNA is TGTGCCAGTAGTTCGGGACTAGCGGGGGTTTTCTACGAGCAGTACTTC.

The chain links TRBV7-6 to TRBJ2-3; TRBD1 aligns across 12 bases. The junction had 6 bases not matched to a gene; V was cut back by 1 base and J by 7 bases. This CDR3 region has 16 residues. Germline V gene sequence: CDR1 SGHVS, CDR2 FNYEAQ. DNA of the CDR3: TGTGCCAGCAGCTTAGGGGGGACAGGGGGCCCAAATACGCAGTATTTT. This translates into CASSLGGTGGPNTQYF. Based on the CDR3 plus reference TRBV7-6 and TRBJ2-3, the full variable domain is GAGVSQSPRYKVTKRGQDVALRCDPISGHVSLYWYRQALGQGPEFLTYFNYEAQQDKSGLPNDRFSAERPEGSISTLTIQRTEQRDSAMYRCASSLGGTGGPNTQYFGPGTRLTVL.

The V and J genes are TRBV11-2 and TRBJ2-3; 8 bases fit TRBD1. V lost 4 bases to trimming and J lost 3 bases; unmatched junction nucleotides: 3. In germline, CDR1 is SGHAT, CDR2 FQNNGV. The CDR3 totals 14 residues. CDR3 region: CASSSTGGTDTQYF. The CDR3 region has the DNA TGTGCCAGCAGCTCTACAGGGGGGACAGATACGCAGTATTTT.

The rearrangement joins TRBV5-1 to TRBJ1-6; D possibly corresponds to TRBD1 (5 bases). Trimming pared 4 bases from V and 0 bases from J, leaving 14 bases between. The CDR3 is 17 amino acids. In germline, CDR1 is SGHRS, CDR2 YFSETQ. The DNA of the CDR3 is TGCGCCAGCAGCCCGTCGGGGGTAAGCTCCTATAATTCACCCCTCCACTTT. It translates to CASSPSGVSSYNSPLHF.

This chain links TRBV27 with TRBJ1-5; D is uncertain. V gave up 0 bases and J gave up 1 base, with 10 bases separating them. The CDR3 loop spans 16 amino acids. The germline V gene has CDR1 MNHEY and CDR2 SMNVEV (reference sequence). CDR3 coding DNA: TGTGCCAGCAGTTTATCGGTTCCGGGAAGCAATCAGCCCCAGCATTTT. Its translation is CASSLSVPGSNQPQHF.

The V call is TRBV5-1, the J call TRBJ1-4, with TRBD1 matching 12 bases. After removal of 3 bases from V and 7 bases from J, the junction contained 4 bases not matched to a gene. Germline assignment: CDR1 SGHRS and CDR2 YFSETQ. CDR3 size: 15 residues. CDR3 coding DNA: TGCGCCAGCAGCTGGGGGACAGGGGGCTTTGAAAAACTGTTTTTT. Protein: CASSWGTGGFEKLFF.

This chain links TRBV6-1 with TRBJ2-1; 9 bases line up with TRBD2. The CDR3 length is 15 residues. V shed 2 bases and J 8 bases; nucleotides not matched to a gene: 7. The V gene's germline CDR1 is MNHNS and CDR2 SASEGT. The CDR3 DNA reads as TGTGCCAGCAGTGAACCTGCGGGAGGGGTGGATGAGCAGTTCTTC. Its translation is CASSEPAGGVDEQFF.

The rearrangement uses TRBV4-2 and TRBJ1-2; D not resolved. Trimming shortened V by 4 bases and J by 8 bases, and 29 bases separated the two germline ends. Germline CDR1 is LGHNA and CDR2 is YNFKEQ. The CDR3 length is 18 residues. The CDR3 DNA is TGTGCCAGCAGCCCCTACTCCGGAACGGGAGGCGGGCCAGCCGGCTACACCTTC. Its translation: CASSPYSGTGGGPAGYTF.

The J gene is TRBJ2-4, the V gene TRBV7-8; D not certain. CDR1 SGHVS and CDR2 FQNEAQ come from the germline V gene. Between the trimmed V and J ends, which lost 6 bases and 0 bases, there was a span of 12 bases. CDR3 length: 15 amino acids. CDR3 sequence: CASSSNLIAKNIQYF. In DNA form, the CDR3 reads TGTGCCAGCAGTTCGAATCTAATAGCCAAAAACATTCAGTACTTC. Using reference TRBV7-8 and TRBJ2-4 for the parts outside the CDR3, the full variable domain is GAGVSQSPRYKVAKRGQDVALRCDPISGHVSLFWYQQALGQGPEFLTYFQNEAQLDKSGLPSDRFFAERPEGSVSTLKIQRTQQEDSAVYLCASSSNLIAKNIQYFGAGTRLSVL.

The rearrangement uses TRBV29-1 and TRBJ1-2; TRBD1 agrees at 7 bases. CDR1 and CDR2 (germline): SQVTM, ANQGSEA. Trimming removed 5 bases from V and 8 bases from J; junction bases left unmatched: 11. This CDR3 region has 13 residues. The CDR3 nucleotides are TGCAGCGTTCGGCGACAGGGAGGTGGAGGCTACACCTTC. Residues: CSVRRQGGGGYTF.

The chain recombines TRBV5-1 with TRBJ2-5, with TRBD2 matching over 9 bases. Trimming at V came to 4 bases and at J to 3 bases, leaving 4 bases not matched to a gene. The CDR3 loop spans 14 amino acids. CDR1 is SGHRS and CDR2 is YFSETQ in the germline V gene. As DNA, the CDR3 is TGCGCCAGCAGCCGTGGCGGGAGGGAAGAGACCCAGTACTTC. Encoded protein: CASSRGGREETQYF. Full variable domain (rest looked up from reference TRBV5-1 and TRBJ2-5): KAGVTQTPRYLIKTRGQQVTLSCSPISGHRSVSWYQQTPGQGLQFLFEYFSETQRNKGNFPGRFSGRQFSNSRSEMNVSTLELGDSALYLCASSRGGREETQYFGPGTRLLVL.

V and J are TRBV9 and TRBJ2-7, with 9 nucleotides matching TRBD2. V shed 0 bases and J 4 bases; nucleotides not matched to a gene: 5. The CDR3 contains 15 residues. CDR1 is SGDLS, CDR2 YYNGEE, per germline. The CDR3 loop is CASSVAAGGPYEQYF. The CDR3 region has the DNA TGTGCCAGCAGCGTAGCGGCGGGAGGGCCATACGAGCAGTACTTC. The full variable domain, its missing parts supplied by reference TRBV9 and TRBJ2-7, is DSGVTQTPKHLITATGQRVTLRCSPRSGDLSVYWYQQSLDQGLQFLIQYYNGEERAKGNILERFSAQQFPDLHSELNLSSLELGDSALYFCASSVAAGGPYEQYFGPGTRLTVT.

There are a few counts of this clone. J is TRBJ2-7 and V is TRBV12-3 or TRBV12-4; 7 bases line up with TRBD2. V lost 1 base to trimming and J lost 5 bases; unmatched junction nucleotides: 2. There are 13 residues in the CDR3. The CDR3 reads CASSLERDHEQYF. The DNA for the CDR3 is TGTGCCAGCAGTTTAGAGCGGGACCACGAGCAGTACTTC.

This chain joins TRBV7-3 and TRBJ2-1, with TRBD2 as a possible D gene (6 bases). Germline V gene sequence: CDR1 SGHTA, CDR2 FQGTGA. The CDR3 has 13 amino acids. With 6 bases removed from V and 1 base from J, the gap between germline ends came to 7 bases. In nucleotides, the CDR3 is TGTGCCAGCAGTGCGGGATCCTACAATGAGCAGTTCTTC. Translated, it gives CASSAGSYNEQFF.

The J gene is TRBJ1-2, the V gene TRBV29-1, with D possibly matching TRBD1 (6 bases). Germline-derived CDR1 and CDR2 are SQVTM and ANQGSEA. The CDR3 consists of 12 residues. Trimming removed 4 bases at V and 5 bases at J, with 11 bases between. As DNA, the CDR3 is TGCAGCGTTGTCAGGGGTGAATATGGCTACACCTTC. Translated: CSVVRGEYGYTF.

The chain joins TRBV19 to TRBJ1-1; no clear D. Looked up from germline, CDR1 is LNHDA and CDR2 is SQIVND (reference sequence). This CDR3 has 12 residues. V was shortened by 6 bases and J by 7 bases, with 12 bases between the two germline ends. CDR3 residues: CASSYLSGEAFF. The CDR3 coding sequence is TGTGCCAGTAGCTACTTATCAGGTGAAGCTTTCTTT.

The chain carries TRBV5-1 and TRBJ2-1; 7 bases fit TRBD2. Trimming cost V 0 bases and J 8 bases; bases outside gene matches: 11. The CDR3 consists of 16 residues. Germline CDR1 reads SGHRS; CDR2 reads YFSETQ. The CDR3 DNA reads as TGCGCCAGCAGCTTGGTAGCGGGCGGCTCTCTCTATGAGCAGTTCTTC. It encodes CASSLVAGGSLYEQFF. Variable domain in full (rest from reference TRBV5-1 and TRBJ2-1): KAGVTQTPRYLIKTRGQQVTLSCSPISGHRSVSWYQQTPGQGLQFLFEYFSETQRNKGNFPGRFSGRQFSNSRSEMNVSTLELGDSALYLCASSLVAGGSLYEQFFGPGTRLTVL.

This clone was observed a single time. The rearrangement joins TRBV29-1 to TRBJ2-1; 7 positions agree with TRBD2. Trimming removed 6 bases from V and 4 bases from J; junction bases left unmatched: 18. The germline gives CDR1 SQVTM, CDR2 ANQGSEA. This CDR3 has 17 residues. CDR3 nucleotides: TGCAGCGTGGGCCCTAGTGCATGGGAGGGTCCTTACAATGAGCAGTTCTTC. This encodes CSVGPSAWEGPYNEQFF.

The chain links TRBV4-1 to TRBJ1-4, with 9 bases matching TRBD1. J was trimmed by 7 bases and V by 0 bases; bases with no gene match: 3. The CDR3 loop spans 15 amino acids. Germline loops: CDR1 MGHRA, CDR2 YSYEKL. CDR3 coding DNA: TGCGCCAGCAGCCAAGAAGGGACAGGGTTTGAAAAACTGTTTTTT. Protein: CASSQEGTGFEKLFF.

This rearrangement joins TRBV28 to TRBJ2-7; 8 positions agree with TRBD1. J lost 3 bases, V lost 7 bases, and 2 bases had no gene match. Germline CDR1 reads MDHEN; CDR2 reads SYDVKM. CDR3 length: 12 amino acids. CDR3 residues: CASTGQGYEQYF. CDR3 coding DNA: TGTGCCAGCACCGGACAGGGCTACGAGCAGTACTTC.

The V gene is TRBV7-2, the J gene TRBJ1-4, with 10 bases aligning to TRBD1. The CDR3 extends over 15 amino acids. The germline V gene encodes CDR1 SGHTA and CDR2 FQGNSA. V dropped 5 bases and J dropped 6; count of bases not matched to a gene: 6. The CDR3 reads CASSRQGAKHEKLFF. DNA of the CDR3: TGTGCCAGCAGCAGACAGGGGGCGAAGCATGAAAAACTGTTTTTT.